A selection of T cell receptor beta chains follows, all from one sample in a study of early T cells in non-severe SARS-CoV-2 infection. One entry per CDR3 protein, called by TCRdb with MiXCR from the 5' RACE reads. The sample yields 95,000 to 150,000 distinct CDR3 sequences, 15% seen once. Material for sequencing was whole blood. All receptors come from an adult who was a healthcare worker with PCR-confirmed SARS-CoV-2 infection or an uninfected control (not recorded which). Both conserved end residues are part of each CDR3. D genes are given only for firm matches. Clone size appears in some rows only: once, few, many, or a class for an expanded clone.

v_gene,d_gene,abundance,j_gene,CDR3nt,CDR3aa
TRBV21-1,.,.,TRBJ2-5,TGTGCCAGCAGGGGGTGGGACAGGCAAGAGACCCAGTACTTC,CASRGWDRQETQYF
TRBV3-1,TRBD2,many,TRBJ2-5,TGTGCCAGCAGCCTCCGACTAGCGGGGACCCAAGAGACCCAGTACTTC,CASSLRLAGTQETQYF
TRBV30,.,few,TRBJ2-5,TGTGCCTGGAGTGTCGGGGGAACTATAGAGACCCAGTACTTC,CAWSVGGTIETQYF
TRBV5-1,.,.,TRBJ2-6,TGCGCCAGCAGCTTGGAGGGAGTCTCTGGGGCCAACGTCCTGACTTTC,CASSLEGVSGANVLTF
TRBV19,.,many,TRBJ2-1,TGTGCCAGTAGTATACCCCTGTACAATGAGCAGTTCTTC,CASSIPLYNEQFF
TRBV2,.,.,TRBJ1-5,TGTGCCAGCAGTGAAGCTAGGGCGTATAGCAATCAGCCCCAGCATTTT,CASSEARAYSNQPQHF
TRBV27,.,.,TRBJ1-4,TGTGCCAGCAGTTCTACAGGCCCGGATGAAAAACTGTTTTTT,CASSSTGPDEKLFF
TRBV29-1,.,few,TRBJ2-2,TGCAGCGTCTCGGTCCCAAGTCGAAGCACCGGGGAGCTGTTTTTT,CSVSVPSRSTGELFF
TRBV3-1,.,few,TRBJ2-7,TGTGCCAGCAGCCAAGGTAGGAGTGAGCAGTACTTC,CASSQGRSEQYF
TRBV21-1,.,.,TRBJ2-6,.,CASSKETEVGPGANVLTF
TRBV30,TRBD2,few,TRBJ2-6,TGTGCCTGGACCGCGGGGGGCCCATACTTCTCTGGGGCCAACGTCCTGACTTTC,CAWTAGGPYFSGANVLTF
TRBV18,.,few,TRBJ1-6,TGTGCCAGCTCCCTTTGGGAGGGAACCCTCCACTTT,CASSLWEGTLHF